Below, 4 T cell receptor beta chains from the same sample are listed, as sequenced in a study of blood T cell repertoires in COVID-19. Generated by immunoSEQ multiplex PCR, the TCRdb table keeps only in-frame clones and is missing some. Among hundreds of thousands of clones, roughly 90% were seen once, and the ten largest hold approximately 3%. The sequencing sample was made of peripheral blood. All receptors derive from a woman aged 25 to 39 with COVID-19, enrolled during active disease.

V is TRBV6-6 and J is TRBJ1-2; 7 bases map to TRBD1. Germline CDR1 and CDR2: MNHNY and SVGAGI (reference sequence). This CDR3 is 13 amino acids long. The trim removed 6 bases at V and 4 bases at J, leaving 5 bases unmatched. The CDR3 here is CASRTGDLYGYTF. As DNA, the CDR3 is TGTGCCAGCAGAACAGGGGACCTCTATGGCTACACCTTC.

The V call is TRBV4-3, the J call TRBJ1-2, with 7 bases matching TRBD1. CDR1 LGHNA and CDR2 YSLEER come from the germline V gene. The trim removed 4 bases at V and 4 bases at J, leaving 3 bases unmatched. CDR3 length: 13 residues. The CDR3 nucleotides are TGCGCCAGCAGCCCGGGACAGACCTATGGCTACACCTTC. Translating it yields CASSPGQTYGYTF.

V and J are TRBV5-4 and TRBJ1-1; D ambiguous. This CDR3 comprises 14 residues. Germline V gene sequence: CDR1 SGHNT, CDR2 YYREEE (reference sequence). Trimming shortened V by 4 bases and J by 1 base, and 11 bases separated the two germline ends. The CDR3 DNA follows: TGTGCCAGCAGCCCCCTGGGAGGGAACACTGAAGCTTTCTTT. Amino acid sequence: CASSPLGGNTEAFF.

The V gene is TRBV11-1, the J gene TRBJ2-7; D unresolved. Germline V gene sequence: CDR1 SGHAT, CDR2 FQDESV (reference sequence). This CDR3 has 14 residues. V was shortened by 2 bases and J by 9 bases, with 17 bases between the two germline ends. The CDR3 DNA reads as TGTGCCAGCAGCTTATCTGGAGAAAGCCAGCCGCAGTACTTC. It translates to CASSLSGESQPQYF.